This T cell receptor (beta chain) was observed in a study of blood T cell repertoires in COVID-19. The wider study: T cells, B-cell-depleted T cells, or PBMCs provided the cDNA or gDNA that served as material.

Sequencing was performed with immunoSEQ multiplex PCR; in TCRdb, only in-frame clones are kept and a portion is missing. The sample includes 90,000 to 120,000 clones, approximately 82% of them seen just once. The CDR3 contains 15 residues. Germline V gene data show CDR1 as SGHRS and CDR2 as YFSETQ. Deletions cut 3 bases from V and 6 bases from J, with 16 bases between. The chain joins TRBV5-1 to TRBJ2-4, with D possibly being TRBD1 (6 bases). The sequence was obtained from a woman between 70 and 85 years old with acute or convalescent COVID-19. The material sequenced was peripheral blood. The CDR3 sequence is CASSSFEDSRNIQYF. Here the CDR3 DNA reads TGCGCCAGCAGCTCCTTTGAGGACAGTCGAAACATTCAGTACTTC.